This entry lists 22 T cell receptor beta chains sequenced from one sample in a study of tissue T cells after allogeneic stem cell transplantation. Method: immunoSEQ multiplex PCR; TCRdb's copy keeps in-frame clones and lacks some. There are 25,000 to 30,000 clones in the sample; 85% occur only once, and under 4.5% lies in the top ten. Sequencing was performed on blood, taken before transplantation. The source of these receptors is a woman between 18 and 55 years old who later had graft-versus-host disease after an allogeneic stem cell transplant.

The J gene is TRBJ1-2, the V gene TRBV5-1, with D tentatively TRBD1 (5 bases). Between the trimmed V and J ends, which lost 4 bases and 2 bases, there was a span of 9 bases. There are 13 residues in the CDR3. The V gene's germline CDR1 is SGHRS and CDR2 YFSETQ. CDR3 DNA: TGCGCCAGCAGCACAGACAGCAACTATGGCTACACCTTC. This sequence encodes CASSTDSNYGYTF.

This clone occurred a few times. This sequence joins TRBV20-1 and TRBJ1-6, with D unresolved. Germline values: CDR1 DFQATT, CDR2 SNEGSKA (reference sequence). This CDR3 is 15 amino acids long. The V and J ends lost 3 bases and 6 bases respectively, with 15 bases between them. DNA of the CDR3: TGCAGTGCTAGTTATGGTTTCTCGGCTAATTCACCCCTCCACTTT. It codes for CSASYGFSANSPLHF.

The chain joins TRBV6-1 to TRBJ1-4; TRBD1 agrees at 9 bases. CDR3 length equals 15 residues. Germline CDR1 MNHNS, CDR2 SASEGT. The trim removed 0 bases at V and 7 bases at J, leaving 3 bases unmatched. Here the CDR3 DNA reads TGTGCCAGCAGTGAAGCGGAGGACAGGGGTGAAAAACTGTTTTTT. Residues: CASSEAEDRGEKLFF.

This clone has just one count. J is TRBJ1-2 and V is TRBV19; unclear D gene. Deletions cut 3 bases from V and 4 bases from J, with 12 bases between. Per germline, CDR1 LNHDA and CDR2 SQIVND (reference sequence). The CDR3 length is 14 residues. In nucleotides, the CDR3 is TGTGCCAGTAGTATTGTGGACGGGAGCTATGGCTACACCTTC. This encodes CASSIVDGSYGYTF.

This clone was counted a few times. This chain joins TRBV3-1 (or the pseudogene TRBV3-2) and TRBJ1-6; 8 nucleotides agree with TRBD1. Looked up from germline, CDR1 is LGHDT and CDR2 is YNNKEL (reference sequence). The V and J ends lost 4 bases and 10 bases, in that order; junction bases with no gene match: 9. The CDR3 length is 15 residues. In DNA form, the CDR3 reads TGTGCCAGCAGCCTAAAAACAGGGGGAGAGTCACCCCTCCACTTT. Amino acids: CASSLKTGGESPLHF.

The CDR3 sequence is CASSHPGINEKLFF. DNA for the CDR3: TGTGCCAGCAGCCACCCCGGGATTAATGAAAAACTGTTTTTT. The chain carries TRBV2 and TRBJ1-4, with D hard to call. This CDR3 contains 14 residues. Germline CDR1 and CDR2: SNHLY and FYNNEI. V was pared by 6 bases and J by 4 bases, with 12 bases between.

The chain is built from TRBV10-3 and TRBJ2-2, with TRBD2 as a possible D gene (5 bases). The CDR3 covers 14 residues. The germline V and J ends were trimmed by 3 bases and 0 bases, with 5 bases remaining between them. The germline CDR1 and CDR2 sequences are ENHRY and SYGVKD. The CDR3 spells CAISDGTNTGELFF. DNA of the CDR3: TGTGCCATCAGTGACGGGACGAACACCGGGGAGCTGTTTTTT.

This clone was detected only a few times. The genes are TRBV5-3 and TRBJ2-7, with 8 bases lining up with TRBD1. TRBV5-3 is an open reading frame, and its role is uncertain. After removal of 4 bases from V and 5 bases from J, the junction contained 11 bases not matched to a gene. The CDR3 length is 15 residues. DNA of the CDR3: TGTGCCAGAAGCCGGGTTACGCAGGGGGCGGACGAGCAGTACTTC. This sequence encodes CARSRVTQGADEQYF.

The V and J genes are TRBV18 and TRBJ1-3, with TRBD1 identical over 7 bases. The trim removed 3 bases at V and 2 bases at J, leaving 10 bases unmatched. Germline CDR1 KGHSH, CDR2 LQKENI. The CDR3 runs 17 residues. The CDR3 is CASSPTGRLVPGNTIYF. CDR3 in DNA: TGTGCCAGCTCACCGACAGGGAGGTTGGTCCCTGGAAACACCATATATTTT.

The genes are TRBV28 and TRBJ1-1; 7 bases line up with TRBD1. In germline, CDR1 is MDHEN, CDR2 SYDVKM. Germline trimming cut 3 bases from V and 6 bases from J; bases unmatched to any gene: 4. The CDR3 is 13 amino acids. CDR3 residues: CASSFFQGAEAFF. In nucleotides, the CDR3 is TGTGCCAGCAGTTTTTTCCAGGGGGCTGAAGCTTTCTTT.

This chain connects TRBV2 to TRBJ2-5, with D perhaps TRBD1 (6 bases). Germline loops: CDR1 SNHLY, CDR2 FYNNEI. The CDR3 runs 13 residues. Deletions cut 1 base from V and 5 bases from J, with 8 bases between. CDR3 nucleotide sequence: TGTGCCAGCAGTGAAGGGCAGGGGGAGACCCAGTACTTC. Translating it yields CASSEGQGETQYF.

This chain joins TRBV5-6 and TRBJ1-5; 8 nucleotides agree with TRBD1. CDR1 is SGHDT, CDR2 YYEEEE, per germline. Trimming removed 4 bases from V and 9 bases from J; junction bases left unmatched: 6. The CDR3 runs to 13 residues. The CDR3, as DNA: TGTGCCAGCAGCATTACAGGGGGGGGGCCCCAGCATTTT. Residues: CASSITGGGPQHF.

The rearrangement uses TRBV2 and TRBJ1-1; D is unclear. The V gene's germline CDR1 is SNHLY and CDR2 FYNNEI. The CDR3 totals 16 residues. Trimming shortened V by 3 bases and J by 3 bases, and 17 bases separated the two germline ends. CDR3 DNA sequence: TGTGCCAGCAGTGATATCGGCGGGCAGGCACACACTGAAGCTTTCTTT. Its translation is CASSDIGGQAHTEAFF.

The rearrangement joins TRBV7-8 to TRBJ1-1, with D tentatively TRBD1 (5 bases). Germline lookup yields CDR1 SGHVS and CDR2 FQNEAQ. The CDR3 is made up of 14 amino acids. V lost 1 base and J lost 11, with 17 bases in between. The CDR3 loop is CASSLDIGVWGAFF. The CDR3 DNA follows: TGTGCCAGCAGCTTAGATATCGGAGTTTGGGGGGCTTTCTTT.

Here the CDR3 reads CASSLVSNEQFF. CDR3 bases: TGCGCCAGCAGCTTGGTTTCCAATGAGCAGTTCTTC. The J gene is TRBJ2-1, the V gene TRBV5-1; D remains ambiguous. V lost 0 bases and J 6 bases, leaving 4 bases between the germline ends. Germline CDR1 reads SGHRS; CDR2 reads YFSETQ. The CDR3 runs 12 residues.

This sequence joins TRBV18 and TRBJ2-3; TRBD1 aligns across 7 bases. CDR1 is KGHSH, CDR2 LQKENI, per germline. The J segment lost 3 bases and the V segment lost 1 base, leaving 1 base of the junction unmatched. The CDR3 runs 14 residues. Here the CDR3 reads CASSPQQGTDTQYF. DNA of the CDR3: TGTGCCAGCTCACCACAACAGGGGACAGATACGCAGTATTTT.

This clone was seen just once. The rearrangement links TRBV30 to TRBJ1-3; a possible D gene is TRBD1 (5 bases). V lost 5 bases and J lost 4, with 21 bases in between. The CDR3 contains 16 residues. Looked up from germline, CDR1 is GTSNPN and CDR2 is SVGIG (reference sequence). CDR3 nucleotides: TGTGCCTGGGGGGGATCCAGGTTCAGGGCCGGAAACACCATATATTTT. This codes for CAWGGSRFRAGNTIYF.

This chain joins TRBV7-2 and TRBJ1-3; D is unclear. Germline CDR1 is SGHTA and CDR2 is FQGNSA. V was cut by 2 bases and J by 2 bases, with 10 bases left in between. The CDR3 runs to 15 residues. The CDR3 region is CASSLSERPGNTIYF. For the CDR3, the DNA is TGTGCCAGCAGCTTATCGGAGAGGCCTGGAAACACCATATATTTT.

This clone was recorded only once. V gene TRBV5-1 combines with J gene TRBJ1-1; D is undetermined. The V end lost 1 base, the J end lost 0 bases, and 7 bases lay between the germline ends. The CDR3 is 14 residues long. Germline CDR1 and CDR2: SGHRS and YFSETQ. CDR3 nucleotide sequence: TGCGCCAGCAGCTTGAGAGGCTTGAACACTGAAGCTTTCTTT. Translated: CASSLRGLNTEAFF.

The genes are TRBV5-4 and TRBJ2-1, with 13 nucleotides matching TRBD2. The CDR3 consists of 16 residues. CDR1 is SGHNT and CDR2 is YYREEE in the germline V gene (reference sequence). V lost 2 bases to trimming and J lost 10 bases; unmatched junction nucleotides: 9. CDR3 bases: TGTGCCAGCAGCTTCACGCGGACTAGCGGGAGTAGGGAGCAGTTCTTC. It translates to CASSFTRTSGSREQFF.

This chain links TRBV18 with TRBJ1-1; possible D gene TRBD1, 6 bases. The CDR3 has 16 residues. V lost 0 bases and J lost 5, with 16 bases in between. From germline, CDR1 is KGHSH and CDR2 LQKENI. The CDR3 spells CASSPPTGPGETEAFF. CDR3 nucleotide sequence: TGTGCCAGCTCACCACCGACGGGGCCAGGGGAGACTGAAGCTTTCTTT.

The chain joins TRBV19 to TRBJ2-1; TRBD2 is a possible D gene (6 bases). With 7 bases removed from V and 13 bases from J, the gap between germline ends came to 23 bases. The CDR3 extends over 14 amino acids. Germline loops: CDR1 LNHDA, CDR2 SQIVND (reference sequence). The CDR3 DNA reads TGTGCCAGTACCGCATCCCCCACAGGCGGGAATCAGTTCTTC. This codes for CASTASPTGGNQFF.